One and the same sample provided the 19 T cell receptor beta chains below, sequenced in a study of blood T cell repertoires in COVID-19. Here immunoSEQ multiplex PCR was the method, and the copy in TCRdb shows in-frame clones only, minus some. The table has 150,000 to 200,000 clones, under 80% seen once. The sample consisted of PBMCs or T cells enriched from blood (not recorded which). The receptor source for this set is a woman aged 45 to 65 with acute COVID-19.

V gene TRBV28 combines with J gene TRBJ2-1; tentative D call: TRBD1 (5 bases). V shed 2 bases and J shed 4 bases, with 6 bases lying between them. The germline gives CDR1 MDHEN, CDR2 SYDVKM. The CDR3 length is 13 residues. The CDR3, as DNA: TGTGCCAGCAGTTTAACAGGTTACAATGAGCAGTTCTTC. This encodes CASSLTGYNEQFF.

The rearrangement uses TRBV5-5 and TRBJ1-5; D gene ambiguous. Germline CDR1 and CDR2: SGHKS and YYEKEE (reference sequence). CDR3 size: 15 residues. Trimming took 0 bases from V and 6 from J, leaving 13 bases between them. The CDR3 DNA reads as TGTGCCAGCAGCTTGGCCCTTTGGAGTGGTCAGCCCCAGCATTTT. Protein: CASSLALWSGQPQHF.

The J gene is TRBJ1-2, the V gene TRBV28; D is unresolved. Germline CDR1 and CDR2: MDHEN and SYDVKM. The CDR3 loop spans 13 amino acids. Trimming removed 2 bases from V and 8 bases from J, with 12 bases in between. The CDR3 loop reads CASSLIPLSGYTF. The CDR3 region has the DNA TGTGCCAGCAGTTTAATTCCCTTATCGGGCTACACCTTC.

The genes are TRBV4-2 and TRBJ2-3, with D tentatively TRBD2 (7 bases). CDR1 and CDR2 from the germline V gene are LGHNA and YNFKEQ. CDR3 length equals 17 residues. Trimming removed 4 bases from V and 4 bases from J, with 21 bases in between. Here the CDR3 reads CASSPLGGGAVADTQYF. DNA of the CDR3: TGTGCCAGCAGCCCCCTCGGAGGGGGGGCGGTCGCAGATACGCAGTATTTT.

V and J are TRBV6-5 and TRBJ1-1; D is possibly TRBD1 (6 bases). Germline V gives CDR1 MNHEY, CDR2 SVGAGI. Trimming cost V 10 bases and J 0 bases, with 12 bases left between them. The CDR3 spans 13 residues. CDR3 in DNA: TGTGCCAACTCCAGGGGTCTGAACACTGAAGCTTTCTTT. It encodes CANSRGLNTEAFF.

For this clone: This sample also contains other DNA sequences that code for the same CDR3. V gene TRBV5-5 combines with J gene TRBJ1-4; D remains unclear. Trimming removed 0 bases from V and 1 base from J, with 7 bases in between. The CDR3 sequence is 15 residues long. Germline lookup yields CDR1 SGHKS and CDR2 YYEKEE (reference sequence). CDR3 sequence: CASSLVRGTNEKLFF. In nucleotides, the CDR3 is TGTGCCAGCAGCTTGGTCCGGGGAACTAATGAAAAACTGTTTTTT.

This clone occurred once. The chain has TRBV19 and TRBJ1-5; D uncertain. The CDR3 consists of 12 residues. Between the trimmed V and J ends, which lost 4 bases and 9 bases, there was a span of 10 bases. Looked up from germline, CDR1 is LNHDA and CDR2 is SQIVND (reference sequence). CDR3 region: CASSTQARPQHF. In DNA, the CDR3 is TGTGCCAGTAGTACCCAGGCCCGGCCCCAGCATTTT.

The chain couples TRBV5-1 to TRBJ2-5, with 7 bases lining up with TRBD1. Trimming cost V 4 bases and J 4 bases; bases outside gene matches: 13. CDR3 length equals 16 residues. The germline V gene encodes CDR1 SGHRS and CDR2 YFSETQ. The CDR3 bases are TGCGCCAGCAGCCCCGGTGAGGGGGCGCGAGGAGAGACCCAGTACTTC. It yields the protein CASSPGEGARGETQYF.

This chain connects TRBV4-1 to TRBJ1-2; unclear D gene. CDR1 MGHRA and CDR2 YSYEKL come from the germline V gene. V lost 0 bases, J lost 0 bases, and 11 bases lay in between. There are 16 residues in the CDR3. CDR3 region: CASSQDINLANYGYTF. The DNA of the CDR3 is TGCGCCAGCAGCCAAGATATCAACTTAGCTAACTATGGCTACACCTTC.

The J gene is TRBJ1-1, the V gene TRBV6-5; D is undetermined. This CDR3 comprises 13 residues. V lost 8 bases and J 4 bases, leaving 14 bases between the germline ends. Germline CDR1 is MNHEY and CDR2 is SVGAGI. CDR3 in DNA: TGTGCCAGCCTAAAGAGTAGGAGCACTGAAGCTTTCTTT. Its protein is CASLKSRSTEAFF.

The chain employs TRBV19 and TRBJ2-6; TRBD1 agrees at 7 bases. Trimming at V came to 4 bases and at J to 0 bases, leaving 3 bases not matched to a gene. Germline V lookup: CDR1 LNHDA, CDR2 SQIVND (reference sequence). CDR3 length equals 16 residues. CDR3 sequence reads: CASSNSGGSGANVLTF. CDR3 bases: TGTGCCAGTAGTAATTCAGGGGGCTCTGGGGCCAACGTCCTGACTTTC.

V usage is TRBV11-2 and J usage is TRBJ2-5; 11 nucleotides align to TRBD1. V lost 5 bases to trimming and J lost 4 bases; unmatched junction nucleotides: 12. CDR1 is SGHAT and CDR2 is FQNNGV in the germline V gene. The CDR3 covers 17 residues. The DNA of the CDR3 is TGTGCCAGCAGCCGGGGTTTCCAGGGACAGGGGGGAGAGACCCAGTACTTC. Translated: CASSRGFQGQGGETQYF. The full variable domain, in which reference TRBV11-2 and TRBJ2-5 provide the parts outside the CDR3, is EAGVAQSPRYKIIEKRQSVAFWCNPISGHATLYWYQQILGQGPKLLIQFQNNGVVDDSQLPKDRFSAERLKGVDSTLKIQPAKLEDSAVYLCASSRGFQGQGGETQYFGPGTRLLVL.

The DNA of the CDR3 is TGTGCCAGCAGTGACCCTCTAGGCCGCCTAACTAACTATGGCTACACCTTC. This gives the protein CASSDPLGRLTNYGYTF. The chain uses TRBV6-1 and TRBJ1-2; D is undetermined. This CDR3 has 17 residues. The V gene lost 3 bases and the J gene lost 0 bases, with 17 bases spanning the gap. Germline CDR1 MNHNS, CDR2 SASEGT.

The chain combines TRBV6-5 with TRBJ2-3, with a tentative D call TRBD2 (6 bases). Trimming cost V 5 bases and J 5 bases, with 11 bases left between them. CDR1 and CDR2 (germline): MNHEY, SVGAGI. The CDR3 sequence is 13 residues long. This chain's CDR3 is CASSPLGGDTQYF. The CDR3 DNA follows: TGTGCCAGCAGTCCCCTGGGGGGAGATACGCAGTATTTT.

The chain combines TRBV7-9 with TRBJ1-2; 7 nucleotides align to TRBD1. Germline V gene data show CDR1 as SEHNR and CDR2 as FQNEAQ (reference sequence). This CDR3 region has 15 residues. After removal of 5 bases from V and 7 bases from J, the junction contained 13 bases not matched to a gene. CDR3: CASSPWDRGRVGYTF. The CDR3 DNA sequence: TGTGCCAGCAGCCCTTGGGACAGAGGGCGGGTTGGCTACACCTTC. The variable domain in full, with the rest retrieved from reference TRBV7-9 and TRBJ1-2, is DTGVSQNPRHKITKRGQNVTFRCDPISEHNRLYWYRQTLGQGPEFLTYFQNEAQLEKSRLLSDRFSAERPKGSFSTLEIQRTEQGDSAMYLCASSPWDRGRVGYTFGSGTRLTVV.

This rearrangement joins TRBV12-3 or TRBV12-4 to TRBJ2-5; a weak D match, TRBD1 (6 bases). V lost 6 bases and J lost 3, with 11 bases in between. The CDR3 totals 13 residues. The CDR3 spells CASSPGQKETQYF. The CDR3 bases are TGTGCCAGCAGCCCCGGACAGAAAGAGACCCAGTACTTC.

The rearrangement joins TRBV19 to TRBJ1-1, with 8 bases aligning to TRBD1. The CDR3 has 13 residues. The V gene end was trimmed by 3 bases and the J gene end by 3 bases; junction bases not matched to a gene: 0. Germline CDR1 LNHDA, CDR2 SQIVND (reference sequence). The DNA of the CDR3 is TGTGCCAGTAGTATGGACAGGGACACTGAAGCTTTCTTT. It encodes CASSMDRDTEAFF.

As regards this clone: Other DNA sequences from this sample encode an identical CDR3 as well. The chain couples TRBV12-3 or TRBV12-4 to TRBJ2-5; D remains unclear. The V and J ends lost 5 bases and 2 bases respectively, with 3 bases between them. The CDR3 is 11 amino acids. CDR3 sequence: CASSPQETQYF. The CDR3 nucleotides read TGTGCCAGCAGTCCACAAGAGACCCAGTACTTC.

The chain has TRBV27 and TRBJ1-5, with 7 bases that match TRBD1. V lost 7 bases to trimming and J lost 4 bases; unmatched junction nucleotides: 13. This CDR3 comprises 16 residues. The germline gives CDR1 MNHEY, CDR2 SMNVEV (reference sequence). DNA of the CDR3: TGTGCCAGCAAACCGCGACGGGACAGCCCAAATCAGCCCCAGCATTTT. This gives the protein CASKPRRDSPNQPQHF.